This record covers a single T cell receptor beta chain. The J segment lost 2 bases and the V segment lost 2 bases, leaving 5 bases of the junction unmatched. Germline values: CDR1 MNHNS, CDR2 SASEGT. There are 15 residues in the CDR3. Methods used by the authors: The authors estimated nucleated cell counts from reference gene primer amplification. This table comes from immunoSEQ multiplex PCR, and its TCRdb copy is limited to in-frame clones, with some not included. That table furnishes V, J and clone size, whereas the DNA furnished D and trimming. The table has fewer than 650,000 clones, about 89% seen once. Seattle researchers signed up patients amid active infection and tracked them longitudinally. The record originates from a study of blood T cell repertoires in COVID-19. As for the study in general: PBMCs, B-cell-depleted T cells, or T cells provided the cDNA or gDNA that made up the material.

The chain carries TRBV6-1 and TRBJ2-7, with 8 bases that match TRBD2. The source is a woman aged 45-65 years with COVID-19, enrolled during active disease. The sequenced material came from peripheral blood. The CDR3 sequence is CASSERGGGPYEQYF. Here the CDR3 DNA reads TGTGCCAGCAGTGAAAGGGGCGGGGGGCCCTACGAGCAGTACTTC.